This record covers a single T cell receptor (beta chain). As handled by the study authors: From reference gene primer amplification, estimates of nucleated cell counts were derived. Measured with immunoSEQ multiplex PCR; TCRdb has only the in-frame clones, and not every one. The DNA was the basis for D and trimming; V, J and clone size are from that table. The table includes roughly 340,000 clones, around 87% detected once. This specimen belongs to a study of blood T cell repertoires in COVID-19. The overall study: Cohort 3 recovery required two negative PCRs, clearance, or symptom resolution. Spain, Italy and the United States supplied samples that represented acute and convalescent COVID-19.

The germline V gene encodes CDR1 GTSNPN and CDR2 SVGIG (reference sequence). The V gene end was trimmed by 1 base and the J gene end by 4 bases; junction bases not matched to a gene: 7. The CDR3 runs 16 residues. This rearrangement joins TRBV30 to TRBJ2-6, with 7 bases fitting TRBD1. Sequenced: PBMCs or T cells enriched from blood (not recorded which). This receptor was taken from a man aged 40-55 years in a cohort exposed to, infected with or recovered from COVID-19 (not recorded which). This chain's CDR3 is CAWSGRGTAGANVLTF. CDR3 in DNA: TGTGCCTGGAGTGGGCGTGGGACAGCGGGGGCCAACGTCCTGACTTTC.